Listed below are T cell receptor beta chains from one sample, sequenced in a study of shared clonotypes between healthy human individuals. Sequencing used immunoSEQ multiplex PCR; TCRdb keeps in-frame clones, though not all of them. Among about 550,000 clones, roughly 95% were seen once, and the ten largest hold 0.1% to 0.11%. The sample comprised naive CD8+ T cells sorted from blood. The receptor source for this set is a woman in her twenties or thirties in good health. Both conserved end residues are part of each CDR3. The D gene is left open where the match is weak. Rows give clone size only sometimes, using once, few, many, or a class for an expanded clone.

J gene,V gene,D gene,clone size,CDR3 DNA,CDR3 protein
TRBJ1-1,TRBV30,.,.,TGTGCCTGGAGTGGACTTGCGTATGGGAACACTGAAGCTTTCTTT,CAWSGLAYGNTEAFF
TRBJ2-1,TRBV11-2,TRBD2,.,TGTGCCAGCAGTCCGAGCGGGAGGGAATACAATGAGCAGTTCTTC,CASSPSGREYNEQFF
TRBJ2-1,TRBV6-1,.,.,TGTGCCAGCAGTGAATGGGCAGCCAATGAGCAGTTCTTC,CASSEWAANEQFF
TRBJ1-5,TRBV19,TRBD1,once,TGTGCCAGTAGCCACGAAACAGGGGTCGGGAATCAGCCCCAGCATTTT,CASSHETGVGNQPQHF
TRBJ2-7,TRBV28,.,.,TGTGCCAGCAGTGGGGGCAGATCCTACGAGCAGTACTTC,CASSGGRSYEQYF
TRBJ1-3,TRBV6-1,.,.,TGTGCCAGCAGTTACGGAAACACCATATATTTT,CASSYGNTIYF
TRBJ2-7,TRBV4-1,.,.,TGCGCCAGCAGCCAAGATAGGCAGGGAGAGCAGTACTTC,CASSQDRQGEQYF
TRBJ2-7,TRBV28,.,.,TGTGCCAGCAGTTTAGCGACAGGTCACCCTTACGAGCAGTACTTC,CASSLATGHPYEQYF
TRBJ1-1,TRBV7-9,.,.,TGTGCCAGCAGCTTAAGTTCCCTTGAAGCTTTCTTT,CASSLSSLEAFF
TRBJ2-1,TRBV5-6,.,.,TGTGCCAGCAGCGCCTGGACTGGCTACAATGAGCAGTTCTTC,CASSAWTGYNEQFF
TRBJ1-3,TRBV28,TRBD1,.,TGTGCCACCCGCGACAGGGGGTTAGGAAACACCATATATTTT,CATRDRGLGNTIYF
TRBJ1-6,TRBV19,TRBD1,.,TGTGCCAGTAGCCTAAGGGGACAGGGCGCGATCAAACCCCTCCACTTT,CASSLRGQGAIKPLHF
TRBJ1-5,TRBV28,.,.,TGTGCCAGCAGTTTAGGGAATCAGCCCCAGCATTTT,CASSLGNQPQHF
TRBJ1-2,TRBV7-6,TRBD1,.,TGTGCCAGCAGCTTAGGGACAGGGGGCGATGGCTACACCTTC,CASSLGTGGDGYTF
TRBJ2-7,TRBV7-9,.,.,TGTGCCAGCAGCTTAGGACACCCTGGGTCCTACGAGCAGTACTTC,CASSLGHPGSYEQYF
TRBJ2-5,TRBV28,TRBD2,.,TGTGCCAGCAGTTTCCCCTTAGCGGGGTCCTCACAAGAGACCCAGTACTTC,CASSFPLAGSSQETQYF